This T cell receptor (beta chain) comes out of a study of regulatory T cells in long-lasting Graves disease. Study outcomes and limitations: New patients shared roughly 960 public clonotypes, and persistent patients shared more, with 2,500 to 3,000.

The TCR beta library used iRepertoire HTBI primers with Arm-PCR amplification of CDR3. Each CDR3 protein is one row after TCRdb ran MiXCR on the multiplex PCR reads. The sample yields around 470,000 distinct CDR3 sequences, roughly 15% seen once. V was pared by 1 base and J by 2 bases, with 9 bases of the junction left unmatched. The V gene's germline CDR1 is DFQATT and CDR2 SNEGSKA (reference sequence). The CDR3 length is 18 residues. As to this clonotype: Its matching antigen is unknown.

Time point described: newly diagnosed GD, antithyroid drugs for less than 3 months. PBMC RNA served as the TCR library source. Doctors identified Graves' disease using the American Thyroid Association guidelines. This same sample was also taken into another study, of T cells in Graves' hyperthyroidism and ophthalmopathy. As reported in that work: Criteria for exclusion of patients were uncontrolled infection, other autoimmune disease, pregnancy or lactation. Among clonotypes expanded in thyroid above 0.001, most were also found in blood.

The chain couples TRBV20-1 to TRBJ2-2; 11 bases agree with TRBD1. The specimen comprised peripheral blood mononuclear cells (PBMCs), sampled at new diagnosis, from a patient treated with antithyroid drugs. The TCR comes from a woman in her fifties or sixties with Graves disease. The CDR3 bases are TGCAGTGCTAGAGTTCTAAGTGGGACAGGGGGAAACACCGGGGAGCTGTTTTTT. Its translation: CSARVLSGTGGNTGELFF.